This T cell receptor beta chain was observed in a study of blood T cells in healthy people across ages. This clonotype has ten or more counts. Antigen: not known. Regarding the study as a whole: It was the long-lived donors that had more naive CD4+ cells and higher diversity than aged donors.

Using a J-beta primer mix together with a sample-barcoded 5' primer, a second PCR was run for roughly 6 to 12 cycles. The template-switch adaptor, which had 12 random nucleotides, put a tag on each cDNA molecule. TCRdb re-called the 5' RACE reads with MiXCR, one entry per CDR3 protein. The sample has fewer than 900,000 distinct CDR3 sequences, roughly 34% seen once. The CDR3 loop spans 14 amino acids. Trimming removed 1 base at V and 6 bases at J, with 10 bases between. Germline lookup yields CDR1 LGHNA and CDR2 YSLEER. This chain joins TRBV4-3 and TRBJ2-1; a weak D match, TRBD1 (5 bases). The specimen was blood. This receptor was taken from a man aged 18-30 years in good health. In DNA form, the CDR3 reads TGCGCCAGCAGCCAAGCTCGACAGTCCAATGAGCAGTTCTTC. Amino acid sequence: CASSQARQSNEQFF.